This T cell receptor (beta chain) was retrieved from a study of monozygotic twins with cystic fibrosis. V lost 7 bases to trimming and J lost 4 bases, with 14 bases between them. CDR3 length: 13 residues. Germline CDR1 is SGHDT and CDR2 is YYEEEE. On this clone: Its matching antigen is unknown.

Sequenced by immunoSEQ multiplex PCR; TCRdb stores in-frame clones only, minus some. The sample lists approximately 24,000 clones; 96% were seen once. General observations from the study: V usage most resembled the co-twin in 13 of 16 pairs. In this small cohort, shared CDR3 numbers showed no association with age, concordance or disease severity. Nucleotide-identical clonotype sharing was significantly higher within monozygotic CF twin pairs than between unrelated CF individuals.

This clonotype was sampled from a girl aged 2 to 10 with cystic fibrosis. The material sequenced was blood. This chain uses TRBV5-6 with TRBJ1-2; D not resolved. This CDR3 is CASRTPSGYGYTF. The CDR3 DNA sequence: TGTGCCAGCCGAACACCCTCGGGCTATGGCTACACCTTC.